The 9 T cell receptor beta chains listed next were all sequenced from one sample in a study of cytomegalovirus exposure and HLA in healthy donors (dated by TCRdb to between 2016 and 2019). Receptors were amplified or captured by the immunoSEQ multiplex PCR assay. A mixture of 60 forward primers for TCR Vbeta segments and 13 reverse primers for TCR Jbeta segments was used in the multiplex PCR. Here the immuneACCESS table is served through TCRdb, limited to in-frame sequences with V and J called. Missing clones are a known gap in these copies; in checked studies unresolved V genes cover under half, and the rest lacks a known reason. The sample profile shows roughly 80,000 clones; 73% of them were found once. The ten biggest clones cover 16% of the sample. Material for sequencing was PBMCs. These receptors all come from a woman aged 40 to 50 in good health and CMV-seropositive.

This sequence joins TRBV15 and TRBJ2-3; 9 bases align to TRBD2. This CDR3 comprises 16 residues. Germline V gene lookup returns CDR1 LNHNV and CDR2 YYDKDF (reference sequence). Trimming took 5 bases from V and 2 from J; bases not matched to a gene: 8. The CDR3 DNA sequence: TGTGCCACCAGCCCGTCGCTAGCGGGGAACACAGATACGCAGTATTTT. This encodes CATSPSLAGNTDTQYF.

The CDR3 region is CASSSRDTSNSPLHF. CDR3 DNA sequence: TGTGCCAGCAGTTCACGGGACACAAGTAATTCACCCCTCCACTTT. The rearrangement links TRBV6-5 to TRBJ1-6, with D perhaps matching TRBD1 (6 bases). Germline assignment: CDR1 MNHEY and CDR2 SVGAGI. The CDR3 extends over 15 amino acids. Deletions cut 4 bases from V and 6 bases from J, with 13 bases between.

The chain joins TRBV5-1 to TRBJ1-6, with 7 bases aligning to TRBD1. Germline V gives CDR1 SGHRS, CDR2 YFSETQ. V was clipped by 3 bases and J by 5 bases; unmatched bases: 5. The CDR3 consists of 15 residues. CDR3 DNA: TGCGCCAGCAGCTACCGGGACAGAGATAATTCACCCCTCCACTTT. This sequence encodes CASSYRDRDNSPLHF.

The rearrangement uses TRBV25-1 and TRBJ1-1; D is ambiguous. The CDR3 has 13 amino acids. Trimming shortened V by 7 bases and J by 1 base, and 10 bases separated the two germline ends. The germline V gene encodes CDR1 MGHDK and CDR2 SYGVNS. CDR3 DNA sequence: TGTGCCAGCATCGGTACAGCGAACACTGAAGCTTTCTTT. Translated, it gives CASIGTANTEAFF.

The rearrangement uses TRBV7-8 and TRBJ1-4; D may be TRBD1 (6 bases). Deletions cut 8 bases from V and 6 bases from J, with 10 bases between. The CDR3 is made up of 12 amino acids. From germline, CDR1 is SGHVS and CDR2 FQNEAQ. CDR3 amino acids: CASRRTDEKLFF. The CDR3 bases are TGTGCCAGCCGTCGGACAGATGAAAAACTGTTTTTT.

J is TRBJ2-7 and V is TRBV4-3, with no clear D. The CDR3 is 15 amino acids. Germline CDR1 is LGHNA and CDR2 is YSLEER. V lost 0 bases to trimming and J lost 7 bases, with 16 bases between them. The CDR3 sequence is CASSQDTGSVVEQYF. The CDR3 DNA sequence: TGCGCCAGCAGCCAAGATACCGGAAGCGTGGTAGAGCAGTACTTC.

The gene calls are TRBV28 and TRBJ1-5, with TRBD1 identical over 7 bases. This CDR3 is 16 amino acids long. Germline trimming cut 6 bases from V and 0 bases from J; bases unmatched to any gene: 8. Germline lookup yields CDR1 MDHEN and CDR2 SYDVKM. CDR3 protein: CASRPPGQYSNQPQHF. The CDR3 DNA reads TGTGCCAGCAGACCCCCGGGACAGTATAGCAATCAGCCCCAGCATTTT.

V and J are TRBV5-1 and TRBJ2-2; 10 bases are a match to TRBD2. There are 15 residues in the CDR3. V lost 7 bases, J lost 3 bases, and 6 bases stayed unmatched. The V gene's germline CDR1 is SGHRS and CDR2 YFSETQ. The CDR3 loop is CASDEAGGYTGELFF. The CDR3 DNA is TGCGCCAGCGACGAAGCGGGGGGGTACACCGGGGAGCTGTTTTTT.

This sequence joins TRBV5-1 and TRBJ2-4, with 7 bases fitting TRBD2. V lost 1 base to trimming and J lost 1 base; unmatched junction nucleotides: 8. CDR1 and CDR2 from the germline V gene are SGHRS and YFSETQ. There are 17 residues in the CDR3. The CDR3 sequence: CASSLFGGVMAKNIQYF. The DNA of the CDR3 is TGCGCCAGCAGCTTGTTTGGGGGGGTGATGGCCAAAAACATTCAGTACTTC.